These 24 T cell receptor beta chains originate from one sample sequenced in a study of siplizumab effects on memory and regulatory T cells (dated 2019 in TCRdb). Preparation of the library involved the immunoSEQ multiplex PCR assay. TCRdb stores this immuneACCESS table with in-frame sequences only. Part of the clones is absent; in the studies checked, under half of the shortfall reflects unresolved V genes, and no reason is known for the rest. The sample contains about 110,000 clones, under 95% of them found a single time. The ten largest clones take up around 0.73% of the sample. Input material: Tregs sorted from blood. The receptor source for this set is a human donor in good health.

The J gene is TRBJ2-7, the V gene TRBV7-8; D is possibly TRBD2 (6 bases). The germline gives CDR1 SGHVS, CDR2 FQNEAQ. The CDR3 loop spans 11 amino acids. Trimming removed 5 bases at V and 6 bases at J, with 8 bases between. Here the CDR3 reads CASSQGGEQYF. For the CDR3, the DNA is TGTGCCAGCAGCCAGGGAGGCGAGCAGTACTTC.

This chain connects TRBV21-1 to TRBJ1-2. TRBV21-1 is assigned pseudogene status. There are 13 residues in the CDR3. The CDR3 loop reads CASSKRRIYGYTF. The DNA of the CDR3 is TGTGCCAGCAGCAAACGCCGGATCTATGGCTACACCTTC.

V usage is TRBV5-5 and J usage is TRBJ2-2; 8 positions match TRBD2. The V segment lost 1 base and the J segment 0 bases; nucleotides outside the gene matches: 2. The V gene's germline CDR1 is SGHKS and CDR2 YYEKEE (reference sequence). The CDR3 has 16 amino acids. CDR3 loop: CASSLRRGANTGELFF. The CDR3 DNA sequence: TGTGCCAGCAGCTTGAGGCGGGGGGCGAACACCGGGGAGCTGTTTTTT.

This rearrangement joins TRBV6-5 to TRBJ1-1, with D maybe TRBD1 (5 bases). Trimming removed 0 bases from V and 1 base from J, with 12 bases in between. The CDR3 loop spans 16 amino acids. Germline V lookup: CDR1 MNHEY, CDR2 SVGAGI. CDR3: CASSYSAPGQNTEAFF. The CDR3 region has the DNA TGTGCCAGCAGTTACTCGGCCCCAGGACAGAACACTGAAGCTTTCTTT.

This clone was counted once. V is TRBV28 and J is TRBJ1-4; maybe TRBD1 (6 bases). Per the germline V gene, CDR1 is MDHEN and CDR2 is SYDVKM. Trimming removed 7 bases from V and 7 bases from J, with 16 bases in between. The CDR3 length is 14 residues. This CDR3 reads CASTMGGISEKLFF. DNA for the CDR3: TGTGCCAGCACCATGGGGGGCATCAGTGAAAAACTGTTTTTT.

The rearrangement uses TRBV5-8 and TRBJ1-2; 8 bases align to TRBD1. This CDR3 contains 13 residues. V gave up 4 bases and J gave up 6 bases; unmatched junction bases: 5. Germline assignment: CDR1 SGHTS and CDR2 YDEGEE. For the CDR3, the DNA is TGTGCCAGCAGCGCGTGGACAGGGAATGGCTACACCTTC. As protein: CASSAWTGNGYTF.

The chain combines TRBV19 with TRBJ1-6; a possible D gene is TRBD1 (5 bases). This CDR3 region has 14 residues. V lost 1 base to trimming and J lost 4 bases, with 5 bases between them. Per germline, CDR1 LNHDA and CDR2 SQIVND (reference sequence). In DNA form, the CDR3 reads TGTGCCAGTAGTATAGCAGGGTATAATTCACCCCTCCACTTT. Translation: CASSIAGYNSPLHF.

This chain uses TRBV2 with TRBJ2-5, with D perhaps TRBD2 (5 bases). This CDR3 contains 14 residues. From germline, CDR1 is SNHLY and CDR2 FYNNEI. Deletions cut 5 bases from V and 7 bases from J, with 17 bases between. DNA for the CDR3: TGTGCCAGCAGTCAGTCTAGCCCGCCGGGGACCCAGTACTTC. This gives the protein CASSQSSPPGTQYF.

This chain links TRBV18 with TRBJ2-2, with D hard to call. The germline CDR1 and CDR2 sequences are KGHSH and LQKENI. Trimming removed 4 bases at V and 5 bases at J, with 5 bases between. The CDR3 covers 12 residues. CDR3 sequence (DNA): TGTGCCAGCTCACGGGAAACCGGGGAGCTGTTTTTT. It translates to CASSRETGELFF.

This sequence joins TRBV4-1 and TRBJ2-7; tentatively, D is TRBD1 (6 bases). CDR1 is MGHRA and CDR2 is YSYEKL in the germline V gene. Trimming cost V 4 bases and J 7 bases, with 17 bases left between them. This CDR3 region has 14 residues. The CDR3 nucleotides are TGCGCCAGCAGCCCCCAAAGAGGGGGTGGGGAGCAGTACTTC. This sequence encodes CASSPQRGGGEQYF.

The DNA for the CDR3 is TGTGCCAGCAGCTCGGCGAGCACAGATACGCAGTATTTT. The encoded protein is CASSSASTDTQYF. This chain connects TRBV28 to TRBJ2-3; unclear D gene. Germline loops: CDR1 MDHEN, CDR2 SYDVKM. The ends were cut back, 6 bases at V and 0 bases at J, with 7 bases in the middle. The CDR3 covers 13 residues.

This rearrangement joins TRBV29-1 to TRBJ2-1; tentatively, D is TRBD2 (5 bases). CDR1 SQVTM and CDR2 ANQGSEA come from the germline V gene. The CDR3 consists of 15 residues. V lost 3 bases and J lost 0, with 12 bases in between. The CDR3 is CSVDLRRSSYNEQFF. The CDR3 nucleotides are TGCAGCGTTGATCTCCGGAGGAGCTCCTACAATGAGCAGTTCTTC.

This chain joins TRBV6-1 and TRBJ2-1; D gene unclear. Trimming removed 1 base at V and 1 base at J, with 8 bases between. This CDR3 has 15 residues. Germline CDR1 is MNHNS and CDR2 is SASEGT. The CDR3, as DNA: TGTGCCAGCAGTGAAGGGGCAGCGTCCTACAATGAGCAGTTCTTC. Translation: CASSEGAASYNEQFF.

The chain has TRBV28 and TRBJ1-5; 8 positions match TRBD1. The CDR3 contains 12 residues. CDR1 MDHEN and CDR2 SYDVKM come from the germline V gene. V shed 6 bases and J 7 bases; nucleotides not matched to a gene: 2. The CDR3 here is CASSAGGQPQHF. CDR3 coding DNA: TGTGCCAGCAGCGCAGGGGGCCAGCCCCAGCATTTT.

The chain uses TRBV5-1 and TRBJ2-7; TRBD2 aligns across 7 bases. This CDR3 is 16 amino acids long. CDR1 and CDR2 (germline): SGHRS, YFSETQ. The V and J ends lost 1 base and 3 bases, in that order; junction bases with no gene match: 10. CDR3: CASSLIGPGGNYEQYF. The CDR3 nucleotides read TGCGCCAGCAGCTTGATTGGGCCCGGGGGGAACTACGAGCAGTACTTC.

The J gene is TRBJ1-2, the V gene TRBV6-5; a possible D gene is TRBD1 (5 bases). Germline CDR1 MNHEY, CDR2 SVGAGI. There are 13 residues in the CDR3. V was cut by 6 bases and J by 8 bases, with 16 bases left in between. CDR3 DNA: TGTGCCAGCAGAGGGGCCCCCCAGAGAGGCTACACCTTC. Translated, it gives CASRGAPQRGYTF.

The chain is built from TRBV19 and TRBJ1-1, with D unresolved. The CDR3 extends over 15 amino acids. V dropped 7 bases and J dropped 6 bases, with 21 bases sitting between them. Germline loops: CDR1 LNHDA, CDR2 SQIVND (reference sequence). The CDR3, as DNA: TGTGCCAGTATCTCCCCGACCTGGGAGAAGGCTGAAGCTTTCTTT. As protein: CASISPTWEKAEAFF.

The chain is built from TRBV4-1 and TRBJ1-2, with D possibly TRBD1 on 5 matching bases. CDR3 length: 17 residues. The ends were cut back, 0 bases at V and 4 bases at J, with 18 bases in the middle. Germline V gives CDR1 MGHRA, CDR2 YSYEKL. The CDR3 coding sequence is TGCGCCAGCAGCCAAGATCGACCGGAAGGGACCCTCTATGGCTACACCTTC. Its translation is CASSQDRPEGTLYGYTF.

The CDR3 protein is CASSFIAGLGEQFF. As DNA, the CDR3 is TGTGCCAGCAGCTTTATCGCAGGCCTCGGTGAGCAGTTCTTC. The chain has TRBV7-2 and TRBJ2-1; D is uncertain. This CDR3 has 14 residues. Looked up from germline, CDR1 is SGHTA and CDR2 is FQGNSA. With 3 bases removed from V and 9 bases from J, the gap between germline ends came to 15 bases.

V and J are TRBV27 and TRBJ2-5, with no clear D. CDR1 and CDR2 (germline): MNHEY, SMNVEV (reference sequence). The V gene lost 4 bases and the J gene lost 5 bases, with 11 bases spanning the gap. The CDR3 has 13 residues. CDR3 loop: CASSSSGRETQYF. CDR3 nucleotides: TGTGCCAGCAGTTCGTCCGGGCGGGAGACCCAGTACTTC.

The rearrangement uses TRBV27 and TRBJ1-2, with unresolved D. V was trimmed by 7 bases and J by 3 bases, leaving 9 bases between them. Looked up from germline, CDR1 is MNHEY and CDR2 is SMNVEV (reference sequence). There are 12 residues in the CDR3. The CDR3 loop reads CASKHSDYGYTF. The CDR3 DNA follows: TGTGCCAGCAAACATTCAGACTATGGCTACACCTTC.

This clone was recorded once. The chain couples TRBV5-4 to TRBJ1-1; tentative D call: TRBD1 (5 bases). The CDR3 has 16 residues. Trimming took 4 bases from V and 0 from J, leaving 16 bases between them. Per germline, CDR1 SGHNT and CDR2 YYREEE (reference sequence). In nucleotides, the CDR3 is TGTGCCAGCAGCCCCGGGGCGGTTCACATGAACACTGAAGCTTTCTTT. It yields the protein CASSPGAVHMNTEAFF.

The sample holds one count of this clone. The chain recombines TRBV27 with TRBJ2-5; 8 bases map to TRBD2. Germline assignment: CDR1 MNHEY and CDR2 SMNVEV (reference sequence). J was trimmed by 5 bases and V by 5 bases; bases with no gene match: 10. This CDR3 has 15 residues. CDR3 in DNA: TGTGCCAGCAGTCCGCGACAGCCGGGGGGGGAGACCCAGTACTTC. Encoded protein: CASSPRQPGGETQYF.

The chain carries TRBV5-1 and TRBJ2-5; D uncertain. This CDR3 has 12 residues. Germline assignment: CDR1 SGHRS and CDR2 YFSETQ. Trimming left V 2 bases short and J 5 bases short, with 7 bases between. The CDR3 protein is CASSFRPETQYF. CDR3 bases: TGCGCCAGCAGCTTTCGGCCGGAGACCCAGTACTTC.